Below are 29 T cell receptor beta chains sequenced from a single sample in a study of blood T cell repertoires in COVID-19. TCRdb keeps only in-frame clones here, not all; method: immunoSEQ multiplex PCR. Of approximately 150,000 clones in the sample, around 84% were seen once. Sequenced: peripheral blood. The receptors here all came from a man younger than 45 with COVID-19, enrolled during active disease.

The chain links TRBV11-3 to TRBJ2-2; possibly TRBD2 for D (5 bases). The V end lost 5 bases, the J end lost 6 bases, and 13 bases lay between the germline ends. The CDR3 sequence is 14 residues long. Germline CDR1 is SGHNT and CDR2 is YENEEA. CDR3 sequence: CASSELGGAGELFF. CDR3 nucleotide sequence: TGTGCCAGCAGCGAACTAGGAGGCGCCGGGGAGCTGTTTTTT.

This clone was seen just once. The chain has TRBV9 and TRBJ1-1, with unresolved D. The CDR3 is 13 amino acids. Trimming removed 0 bases from V and 3 bases from J, with 6 bases in between. In germline, CDR1 is SGDLS, CDR2 YYNGEE. DNA for the CDR3: TGTGCCAGCAGCGTAGTCGGGGACACTGAAGCTTTCTTT. Residues: CASSVVGDTEAFF.

The V gene is TRBV18, the J gene TRBJ1-2, with D possibly being TRBD1 (5 bases). The CDR3 runs to 14 residues. CDR1 and CDR2 from the germline V gene are KGHSH and LQKENI. The V gene lost 3 bases and the J gene lost 6 bases, with 14 bases spanning the gap. The CDR3 DNA is TGTGCCAGCTCACCTCAGGACGTAGGGGATGGCTACACCTTC. Encoded protein: CASSPQDVGDGYTF.

This chain links TRBV19 with TRBJ2-3; 8 positions agree with TRBD1. Germline V CDR1 and CDR2: LNHDA, SQIVND (reference sequence). Trimming removed 4 bases from V and 8 bases from J; junction bases left unmatched: 14. The CDR3 loop spans 16 amino acids. The CDR3 sequence is CASSRGQVRPPGTQYF. In DNA, the CDR3 is TGTGCCAGTAGTAGGGGACAGGTTAGACCTCCAGGTACGCAGTATTTT. Full variable domain (remainder filled in from reference TRBV19 and TRBJ2-3): DGGITQSPKYLFRKEGQNVTLSCEQNLNHDAMYWYRQDPGQGLRLIYYSQIVNDFQKGDIAEGYSVSREKKESFPLTVTSAQKNPTAFYLCASSRGQVRPPGTQYFGPGTRLTVL.

This sequence joins TRBV7-2 and TRBJ1-6; no reliable D call. CDR3 length equals 15 residues. V lost 1 base, J lost 14 bases, and 18 bases lay in between. CDR1 is SGHTA and CDR2 is FQGNSA in the germline V gene. In DNA, the CDR3 is TGTGCCAGCAGCTTAGGACAAACCGAGATTCAGGCCCTCCACTTT. This translates into CASSLGQTEIQALHF.

The V and J genes are TRBV18 and TRBJ2-3; no firm D call. The CDR3 is made up of 13 amino acids. Germline-derived CDR1 and CDR2 are KGHSH and LQKENI. The V end lost 6 bases, the J end lost 5 bases, and 12 bases lay between the germline ends. CDR3 DNA: TGTGCCAGCTCGGGTACAGTGGGAGATACGCAGTATTTT. Protein product: CASSGTVGDTQYF.

Details on this clone: The sample has other DNA sequences that encode this CDR3 too. This chain links TRBV28 with TRBJ1-1, with TRBD1 matching over 8 bases. J lost 2 bases, V lost 3 bases, and 2 bases had no gene match. Germline V CDR1 and CDR2: MDHEN, SYDVKM. The CDR3 contains 14 residues. This chain's CDR3 is CASSLDRVNTEAFF. CDR3 sequence (DNA): TGTGCCAGCAGTTTGGACAGGGTTAACACTGAAGCTTTCTTT.

This clone was counted a single time. The chain couples TRBV2 to TRBJ2-1; weak D call: TRBD1 (6 bases). Looked up from germline, CDR1 is SNHLY and CDR2 is FYNNEI. The CDR3 covers 15 residues. V was trimmed by 2 bases and J by 4 bases, leaving 12 bases between them. The CDR3 sequence: CASSERGRRYNEQFF. In DNA, the CDR3 is TGTGCCAGCAGTGAAAGGGGGAGACGGTACAATGAGCAGTTCTTC.

The V call is TRBV28, the J call TRBJ2-3; D might be TRBD1 (5 bases). This CDR3 is 13 amino acids long. Trimming removed 5 bases from V and 1 base from J, with 7 bases in between. The germline gives CDR1 MDHEN, CDR2 SYDVKM. This CDR3 is CASSPQGTDTQYF. CDR3 nucleotide sequence: TGTGCCAGCAGTCCACAGGGCACAGATACGCAGTATTTT.

The chain has TRBV19 and TRBJ2-1; tentative D call: TRBD1 (6 bases). The V end lost 3 bases, the J end lost 4 bases, and 16 bases lay between the germline ends. This CDR3 region has 16 residues. Germline V gene sequence: CDR1 LNHDA, CDR2 SQIVND (reference sequence). CDR3 in DNA: TGTGCCAGTAGTATGGACCGGGACACTTATTACAATGAGCAGTTCTTC. Encoded protein: CASSMDRDTYYNEQFF.

The rearrangement joins TRBV29-1 to TRBJ2-7; tentative D call: TRBD1 (5 bases). This CDR3 is 13 amino acids long. V lost 8 bases to trimming and J lost 0 bases, with 14 bases between them. Germline V CDR1 and CDR2: SQVTM, ANQGSEA. The CDR3 DNA reads TGCAGCCACACAGGCGGAGACTCCTACGAGCAGTACTTC. This gives the protein CSHTGGDSYEQYF.

The chain couples TRBV27 to TRBJ2-1, with TRBD1 matching over 10 bases. Per the germline V gene, CDR1 is MNHEY and CDR2 is SMNVEV (reference sequence). V was clipped by 5 bases and J by 6 bases; unmatched bases: 4. CDR3 size: 14 residues. CDR3 in DNA: TGTGCCAGCAGTCTGAGGACAGGGGGCAATGAGCAGTTCTTC. Translating gives CASSLRTGGNEQFF.

CDR3 in amino acids: CAWSRGQGGGEQFF. The CDR3 DNA reads as TGTGCCTGGAGTAGAGGACAGGGGGGCGGCGAGCAGTTCTTC. The chain has TRBV30 and TRBJ2-1, with 10 bases identical to TRBD1. CDR1 and CDR2 from the germline V gene are GTSNPN and SVGIG (reference sequence). The CDR3 is made up of 14 amino acids. V dropped 2 bases and J dropped 10; count of bases not matched to a gene: 8.

The CDR3 is CATSGKGMTEAFF. CDR3 nucleotides: TGTGCCACCAGTGGAAAGGGGATGACTGAAGCTTTCTTT. This chain links TRBV24-1 with TRBJ1-1; a weak D match, TRBD1 (5 bases). V was pared by 5 bases and J by 5 bases, with 11 bases between. The germline CDR1 and CDR2 sequences are KGHDR and SFDVKD. The CDR3 runs to 13 residues.

The rearrangement uses TRBV7-6 and TRBJ2-7; 8 nucleotides align to TRBD1. V lost 7 bases, J lost 4 bases, and 12 bases stayed unmatched. The CDR3 spans 15 residues. CDR1 and CDR2 (germline): SGHVS, FNYEAQ. The CDR3 here is CASNERQGAFYEQYF. CDR3 sequence (DNA): TGTGCCAGCAACGAAAGGCAGGGGGCTTTTTACGAGCAGTACTTC.

The chain has TRBV10-2 and TRBJ2-7; D is perhaps TRBD1 (5 bases). V was trimmed by 4 bases and J by 4 bases, leaving 11 bases between them. Germline-derived CDR1 and CDR2 are WSHSY and SAAADI. This CDR3 contains 13 residues. The CDR3 region has the DNA TGCGCCAGCAGTGGGCAGGGTGGGTACGAGCAGTACTTC. Translating gives CASSGQGGYEQYF.

The chain couples TRBV9 to TRBJ1-2; TRBD1 might be the D (6 bases). Germline values: CDR1 SGDLS, CDR2 YYNGEE. V shed 7 bases and J shed 8 bases, with 18 bases lying between them. This CDR3 region has 13 residues. The CDR3 spells CASVRGGAGGYTF. In nucleotides, the CDR3 is TGTGCCAGCGTGCGAGGGGGAGCCGGGGGCTACACCTTC.

The V gene is TRBV5-1, the J gene TRBJ1-2, with 7 bases that match TRBD1. CDR1 and CDR2 (germline): SGHRS, YFSETQ. The CDR3 consists of 14 residues. V lost 2 bases to trimming and J lost 6 bases; unmatched junction nucleotides: 7. In DNA, the CDR3 is TGCGCCAGCAGCTTTAAGGGGGCGCGGAATGGCTACACCTTC. This codes for CASSFKGARNGYTF.

The J gene is TRBJ2-1, the V gene TRBV19, with D uncertain. The germline CDR1 and CDR2 sequences are LNHDA and SQIVND (reference sequence). Trimming stripped 2 bases from V and 11 bases from J, with 7 bases between. This CDR3 contains 11 residues. The CDR3 bases are TGTGCCAGTAGTATATTGGCACAGCAGTTCTTC. Translating gives CASSILAQQFF.

The V gene is TRBV28, the J gene TRBJ2-7, with a weak D call TRBD1 (5 bases). Germline CDR1 and CDR2: MDHEN and SYDVKM. Trimming pared 4 bases from V and 2 bases from J, leaving 6 bases between. The CDR3 consists of 12 residues. In nucleotides, the CDR3 is TGTGCCAGCAGTTCAGGGACCTACGAGCAGTACTTC. Amino acid sequence: CASSSGTYEQYF.

V is TRBV28 and J is TRBJ2-7; D gene ambiguous. Germline V CDR1 and CDR2: MDHEN, SYDVKM. The CDR3 runs to 15 residues. V gave up 4 bases and J gave up 7 bases, with 20 bases separating them. In nucleotides, the CDR3 is TGTGCCAGCAGTTACCGACTCCGTTCCCCCGGTGAGCAGTACTTC. It encodes CASSYRLRSPGEQYF.

This rearrangement joins TRBV6-6 to TRBJ1-4, with D perhaps TRBD1 (6 bases). With 5 bases removed from V and 1 base from J, the gap between germline ends came to 17 bases. Germline values: CDR1 MNHNY, CDR2 SVGAGI (reference sequence). The CDR3 spans 17 residues. The CDR3 sequence is CASSQPRGAGTNEKLFF. CDR3 nucleotides: TGTGCCAGCAGTCAACCACGGGGGGCAGGAACTAATGAAAAACTGTTTTTT.

The chain is built from TRBV4-2 and TRBJ2-5; 10 bases agree with TRBD2. The CDR3 sequence is 16 residues long. CDR1 LGHNA and CDR2 YNFKEQ come from the germline V gene. The junction had 5 bases not matched to a gene; V was cut back by 0 bases and J by 4 bases. The CDR3 nucleotides are TGTGCCAGCAGCCAAGAGGAGCGGGAGGGTCTAGAGACCCAGTACTTC. It is translated as CASSQEEREGLETQYF.

The V gene is TRBV11-2, the J gene TRBJ2-3; possible D gene TRBD1, 7 bases. Germline-derived CDR1 and CDR2 are SGHAT and FQNNGV. Trimming pared 1 base from V and 14 bases from J, leaving 16 bases between. The CDR3 contains 13 residues. As DNA, the CDR3 is TGTGCCAGCAGCTTAGGCGGAGGGGGCTTGGCGTATTTT. Translated, it gives CASSLGGGGLAYF.

V is TRBV5-1 and J is TRBJ2-7, with 10 bases aligning to TRBD1. CDR3 size: 14 residues. Per germline, CDR1 SGHRS and CDR2 YFSETQ. V lost 4 bases, J lost 3 bases, and 4 bases stayed unmatched. CDR3 nucleotides: TGCGCCAGCAGCCCCAGGACAGGGGGCTACGAGCAGTACTTC. As protein: CASSPRTGGYEQYF.

This clone came up a few times. The CDR3 region is CASSLESRNNEQFF. In DNA, the CDR3 is TGTGCCAGCAGCTTAGAGTCTAGAAACAATGAGCAGTTCTTC. V and J are TRBV11-2 and TRBJ2-1, with D unclear. Trimming stripped 0 bases from V and 5 bases from J, with 8 bases between. The CDR3 is 14 amino acids. The germline V gene has CDR1 SGHAT and CDR2 FQNNGV.

The chain recombines TRBV28 with TRBJ1-2; D gene ambiguous. The CDR3 is 14 residues long. CDR1 and CDR2 from the germline V gene are MDHEN and SYDVKM. V dropped 3 bases and J dropped 4 bases, with 12 bases sitting between them. The CDR3 DNA follows: TGTGCCAGCAGTTTTTCGACACGAATCTATGGCTACACCTTC. It codes for CASSFSTRIYGYTF.

The chain is built from TRBV18 and TRBJ1-2; 7 bases map to TRBD1. Germline V gene data show CDR1 as KGHSH and CDR2 as LQKENI. With V trimmed by 3 bases and J by 3 bases, 4 bases remained unmatched. This CDR3 contains 14 residues. CDR3 sequence: CASSPTGMDYGYTF. Written as DNA, the CDR3 is TGTGCCAGCTCACCGACAGGGATGGACTATGGCTACACCTTC.

J is TRBJ2-1 and V is TRBV27; 14 bases align to TRBD2. This CDR3 spans 13 amino acids. Germline-derived CDR1 and CDR2 are MNHEY and SMNVEV (reference sequence). The V and J ends lost 8 bases and 12 bases, in that order; junction bases with no gene match: 6. CDR3 bases: TGTGCCAGCCAGGGACTAGCGGGAGTGCGGCAGTTCTTC. It yields the protein CASQGLAGVRQFF.